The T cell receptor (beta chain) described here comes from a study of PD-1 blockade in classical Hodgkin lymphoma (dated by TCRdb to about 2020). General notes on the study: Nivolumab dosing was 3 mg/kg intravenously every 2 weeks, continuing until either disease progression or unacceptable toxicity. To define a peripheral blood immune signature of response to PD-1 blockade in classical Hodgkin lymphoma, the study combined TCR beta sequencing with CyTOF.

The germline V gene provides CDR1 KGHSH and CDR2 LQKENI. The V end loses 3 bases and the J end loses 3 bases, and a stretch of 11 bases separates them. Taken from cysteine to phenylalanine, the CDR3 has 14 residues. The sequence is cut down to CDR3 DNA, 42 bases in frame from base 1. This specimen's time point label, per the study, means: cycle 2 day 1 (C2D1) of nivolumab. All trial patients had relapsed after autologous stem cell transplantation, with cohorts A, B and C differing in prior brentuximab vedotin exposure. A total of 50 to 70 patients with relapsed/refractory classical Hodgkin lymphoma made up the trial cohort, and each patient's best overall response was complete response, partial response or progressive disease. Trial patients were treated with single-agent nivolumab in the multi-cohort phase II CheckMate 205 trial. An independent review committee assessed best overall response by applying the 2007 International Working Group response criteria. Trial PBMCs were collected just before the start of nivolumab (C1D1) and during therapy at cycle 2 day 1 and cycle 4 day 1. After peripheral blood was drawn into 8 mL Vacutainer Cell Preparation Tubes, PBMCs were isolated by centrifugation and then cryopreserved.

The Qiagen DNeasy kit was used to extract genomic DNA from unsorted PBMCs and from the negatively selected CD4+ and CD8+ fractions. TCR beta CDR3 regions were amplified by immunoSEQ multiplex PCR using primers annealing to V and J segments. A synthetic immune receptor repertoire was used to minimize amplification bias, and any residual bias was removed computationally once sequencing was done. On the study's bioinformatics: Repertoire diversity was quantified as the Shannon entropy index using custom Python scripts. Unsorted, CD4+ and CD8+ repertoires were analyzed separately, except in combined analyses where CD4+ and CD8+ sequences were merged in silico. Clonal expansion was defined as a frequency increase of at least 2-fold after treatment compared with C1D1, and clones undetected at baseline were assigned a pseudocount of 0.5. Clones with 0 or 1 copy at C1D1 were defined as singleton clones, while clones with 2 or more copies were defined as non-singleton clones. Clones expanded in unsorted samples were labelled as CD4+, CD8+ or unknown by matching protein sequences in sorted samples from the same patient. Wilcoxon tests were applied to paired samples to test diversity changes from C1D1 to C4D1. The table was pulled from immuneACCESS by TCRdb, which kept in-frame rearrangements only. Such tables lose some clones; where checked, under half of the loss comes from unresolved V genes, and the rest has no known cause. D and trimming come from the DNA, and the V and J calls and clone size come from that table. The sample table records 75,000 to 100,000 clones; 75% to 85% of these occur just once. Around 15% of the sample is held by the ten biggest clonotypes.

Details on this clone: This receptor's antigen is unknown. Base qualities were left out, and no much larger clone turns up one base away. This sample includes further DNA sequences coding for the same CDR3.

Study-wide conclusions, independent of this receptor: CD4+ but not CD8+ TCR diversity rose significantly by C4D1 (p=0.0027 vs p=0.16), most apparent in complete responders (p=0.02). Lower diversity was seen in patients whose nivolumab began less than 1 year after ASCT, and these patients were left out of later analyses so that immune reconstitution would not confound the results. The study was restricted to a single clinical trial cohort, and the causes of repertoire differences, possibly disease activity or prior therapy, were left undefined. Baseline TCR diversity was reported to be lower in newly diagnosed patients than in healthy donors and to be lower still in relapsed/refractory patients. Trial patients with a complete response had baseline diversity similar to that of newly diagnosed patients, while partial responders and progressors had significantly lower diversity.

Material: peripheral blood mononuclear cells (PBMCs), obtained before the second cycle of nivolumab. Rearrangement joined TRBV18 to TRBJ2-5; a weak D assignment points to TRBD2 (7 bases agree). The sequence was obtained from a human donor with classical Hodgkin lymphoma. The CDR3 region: CASSPRGGEETQYF. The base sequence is TGTGCCAGCTCACCGAGGGGGGGAGAAGAGACCCAGTACTTC. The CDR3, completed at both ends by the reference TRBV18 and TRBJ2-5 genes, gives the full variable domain NAGVMQNPRHLVRRRGQEARLRCSPMKGHSHVYWYRQLPEEGLKFMVYLQKENIIDESGMPKERFSAEFPKEGPSILRIQQVVRGDSAAYFCASSPRGGEETQYFGPGTRLLVL.